This T cell receptor beta chain was recovered during a study of T cells in women clearing cervical HPV infection. Whole-study context: Women with histologically confirmed HPV16-related CIN3 or worse, 2 with invasive cancer, served as cases. Case blood was drawn when the lesion was first found; control blood after infection became undetectable. The study's findings and limits: CIN3+ cases had significantly higher TCR richness than controls; evenness did not differ. Cases and controls were distinguished at AUC 0.83 by richness and V genes.

In regard to this clone: No antigen is known for it. The observed sequence ends 3 residues before the CDR3 terminus, with the missing tail filled in from the germline J gene.

Method: immunoSEQ multiplex PCR; TCRdb's copy keeps in-frame clones and lacks some. This table holds 30,000 to 45,000 clones. Trimming removed 5 bases at V and 6 bases at J, with 13 bases between. This CDR3 is built from 12 residues. CDR1 and CDR2 (germline): DFQATT, SNEGSKA (reference sequence). This sequence joins TRBV20-1 and TRBJ1-1; a possible D gene is TRBD1 (6 bases). The receptor was isolated from a woman between 18 and 70 years old with a cervical HPV16 infection that either progressed to CIN3+ or cleared (not recorded which). The sample comprised blood buffy coat. The covered CDR3 bases are TGCAGTGCTGGGGGCTTGGTTGCTGAA. Translation: CSAGGLVAE. The complete CDR3 sequence is CSAGGLVAEAFF.